This T cell receptor (beta chain) was sequenced during a study of shared clonotypes between healthy human individuals (dated by TCRdb to the early 2020s). Concerning the study at large: The cohort included a few men and a couple of women between 18 and 49 years of age. To estimate repertoire size and how much clonotype sharing occurs between individuals, the study deeply sequenced the blood TCR repertoires of about five healthy adults. To increase sequencing depth and limit assay-specific biases, TCR repertoire library preparation and sequencing were carried out by different laboratories using diverse techniques. Per donor, leukapheresis produced somewhere between about 0.94 and 8.9 billion PBMCs. For each donor, three plates each were used for CD4 naive and CD4 memory, two plates were used for CD8 naive, and one plate was used for CD8 memory.

Using the deep immunoSEQ assay, TCR CDR3 regions were amplified from genomic DNA by multiplex PCR. Extracted genomic DNA from each cell subset was spread evenly across all wells of several immunoSEQ 96-well plates, with each plate serving as a replicate. Each replicate PCR for sorted subsets received about 210 ng genomic DNA, equal to around 32,000 T cell genomes. The purified libraries were quantified using a Qubit 3.0 fluorometer, sized with a Bioanalyzer 2100, and then quantified again using the KAPA Library Quantification kit. A separate single-read 150-cycle Illumina NextSeq 550 flow cell was used to sequence each immunoSEQ 96-well plate. The study's own analysis went as follows. Because the immunoSEQ output held only junctional sequences and lacked quality scores, the filtering could not match the filtering applied to full-length reads. Sequences were annotated with PyIR, a Python wrapper for IgBLAST v1.9, using IMGT germline references to assign V/J genes and CDR3. Any read was removed if the V/J assignment was weak (E-value above 1e-6), the CDR3 was missing, or the read contained stop codons, out-of-frame junctions, or ambiguous translated residues. A V3J clonotype was defined by an identical inferred V gene, J gene, and CDR3 amino acid sequence. The percentage overlap between two repertoires was calculated by dividing the number of shared unique clonotypes by the size of the smaller repertoire. Three approaches were used to assess repertoire richness: RTK rarefaction, the Chao1 estimator, and Recon v2.1 estimates of unobserved clonotypes. Generation probabilities for all TCRbeta clonotypes obtained by the gDNA method from a handful of donors were computed using OLGA. The table was pulled from immuneACCESS by TCRdb, which kept in-frame rearrangements only. Such tables lose some clones; where checked, under half of the loss comes from unresolved V genes, and the rest has no known cause. The D gene and trimming were derived from the DNA, and the V and J assignments and clone size from that table. In all, the sample holds over a million clones, and roughly 74% of those were seen once. In total, the top ten clones hold around 0.61% of the sample.

The CDR3, from cysteine to phenylalanine, totals 12 residues. The DNA shown is the 36-base CDR3, in frame from base 1. From a lookup of the germline V gene, CDR1 and CDR2 are MDHEN and SYDVKM. V lost 2 bases and J lost 4 bases; the stretch between them is 3 bases long. What the work shows at the level of the full study, not this receptor alone: Higher generation probabilities were observed for clonotypes shared by all four sorted-subset donors than for non-shared clonotypes. Incomplete sequencing was indicated by rarefaction of sorted-subset datasets, despite the large sequencing depth. Pairwise subsampling indicated that sequencing depth was expected to affect the degree of clonotype sharing among donors. The small number of donors limited the genetic and exposure-history diversity represented. Sampling was limited to blood, and TCR repertoires in tissue likely differ from TCR repertoires in blood. Naive subsets generally had larger estimated clonotype richness than memory subsets did. Roughly 5% of naive CD4, 3.5% of naive CD8, roughly 2.4% of memory CD4, and about 0.4% of memory CD8 clonotypes were shared across several donors.

In the case of this clone: What this receptor recognizes is not known. No much larger clone exists at a distance of one base, and base qualities are not known. Other DNA sequences from this sample encode an identical CDR3 as well.

Healthy HIV-negative adults with no recently reported acute infections or vaccinations were included as donors. Every donor was a Caucasian adult living in Nashville, Tennessee, USA. Magnetic negative selection was used to enrich CD4+ T cells, after which naive cells were positively selected on CD45RA and the negative fraction became the memory subset. Blood was obtained by leukapheresis, after which PBMCs were separated by Ficoll-Histopaque density gradient centrifugation and cryopreserved in liquid nitrogen vapor phase. Analytical flow cytometry was used to check the purity and quantity of every magnetically sorted T cell population. Genomic DNA was isolated from every sorted fraction and measured by UV absorbance on a Nanodrop 2000c.

The sequence derives from a man between 18 and 35 years old in good health. Some clones in this sample may be carry-over from other donors' samples. The sample taken for sequencing was memory CD4+ T cells from PBMCs. This specimen's cell subset or site label, interpreted: CD45RA-negative fraction. The V and J segments used are TRBV28 and TRBJ1-3; the D gene cannot be resolved reliably. The bases are TGTGCCAGCAGTTTAGGCGGAAACACCATATATTTT. This is translated as CASSLGGNTIYF.